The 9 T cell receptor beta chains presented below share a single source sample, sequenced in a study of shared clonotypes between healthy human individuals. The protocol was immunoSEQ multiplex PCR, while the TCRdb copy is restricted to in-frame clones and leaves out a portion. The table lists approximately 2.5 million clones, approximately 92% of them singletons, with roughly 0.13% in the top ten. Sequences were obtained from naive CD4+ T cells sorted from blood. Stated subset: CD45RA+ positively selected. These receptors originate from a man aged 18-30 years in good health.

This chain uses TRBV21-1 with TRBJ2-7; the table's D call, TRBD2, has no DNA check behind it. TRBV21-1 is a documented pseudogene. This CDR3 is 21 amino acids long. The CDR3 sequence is CASRLPRGRAGTFLSLYEQYF. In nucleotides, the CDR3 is TGTGCCAGCAGACTCCCCCGCGGGAGGGCAGGGACCTTCCTCTCTCTCTACGAGCAGTACTTC.

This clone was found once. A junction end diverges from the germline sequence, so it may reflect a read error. CDR3: CASSLVGTSGNTIYF. The CDR3 DNA reads as TGTGCCAGCAGCTTAGTAGGAACCTCTGGGAACACCATATATTTT. The chain employs TRBV7-8 and TRBJ1-3; D not certain. The V gene's germline CDR1 is SGHVS and CDR2 FQNEAQ. This CDR3 is built from 15 residues.

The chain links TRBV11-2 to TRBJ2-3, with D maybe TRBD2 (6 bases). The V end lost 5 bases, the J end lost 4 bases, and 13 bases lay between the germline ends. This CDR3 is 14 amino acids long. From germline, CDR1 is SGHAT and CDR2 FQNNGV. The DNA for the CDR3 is TGTGCCAGCAGCCCGACTGAGCGGGCAGATACGCAGTATTTT. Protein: CASSPTERADTQYF.

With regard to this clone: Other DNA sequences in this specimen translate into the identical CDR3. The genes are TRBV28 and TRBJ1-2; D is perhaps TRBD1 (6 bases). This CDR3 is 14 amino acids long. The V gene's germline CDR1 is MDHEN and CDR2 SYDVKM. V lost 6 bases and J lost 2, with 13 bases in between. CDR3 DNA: TGTGCCAGCAGCTCTCCGGGACAAAACTATGGCTACACCTTC. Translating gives CASSSPGQNYGYTF.

The CDR3 DNA sequence: TGTGCCAGCAGCGTAGCTATCGACTACTACGAGCAGTACTTC. Its translation: CASSVAIDYYEQYF. The chain carries TRBV9 and TRBJ2-7; D perhaps matches TRBD2 (5 bases). Trimming removed 0 bases from V and 3 bases from J, with 10 bases in between. The CDR3 contains 14 residues. From germline, CDR1 is SGDLS and CDR2 YYNGEE.

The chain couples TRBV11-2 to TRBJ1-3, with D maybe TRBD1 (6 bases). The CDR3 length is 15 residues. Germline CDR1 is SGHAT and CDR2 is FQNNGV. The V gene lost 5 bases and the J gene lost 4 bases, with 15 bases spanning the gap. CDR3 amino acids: CASSPQGVKGNTIYF. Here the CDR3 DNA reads TGTGCCAGCAGCCCACAGGGTGTAAAAGGAAACACCATATATTTT.

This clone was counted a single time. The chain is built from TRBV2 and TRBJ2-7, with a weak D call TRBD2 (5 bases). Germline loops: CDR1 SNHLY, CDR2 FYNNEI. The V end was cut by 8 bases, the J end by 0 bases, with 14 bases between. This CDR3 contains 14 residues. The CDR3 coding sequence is TGTGCCAGCGCCGGGAAGGCATTCTCCTACGAGCAGTACTTC. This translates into CASAGKAFSYEQYF.

CDR3 DNA: TGTGCCAGCAGCCCTCGACTAGCGGGGTACGAGCAGTTCTTC. Protein sequence: CASSPRLAGYEQFF. The chain is built from TRBV7-2 and TRBJ2-1; 11 bases map to TRBD2. The germline CDR1 and CDR2 sequences are SGHTA and FQGNSA. J lost 10 bases, V lost 5 bases, and 7 bases had no gene match. The CDR3 is made up of 14 amino acids. Full variable domain (rest looked up from reference TRBV7-2 and TRBJ2-1): GAGVSQSPSNKVTEKGKDVELRCDPISGHTALYWYRQSLGQGLEFLIYFQGNSAPDKSGLPSDRFSAERTGGSVSTLTIQRTQQEDSAVYLCASSPRLAGYEQFFGPGTRLTVL.

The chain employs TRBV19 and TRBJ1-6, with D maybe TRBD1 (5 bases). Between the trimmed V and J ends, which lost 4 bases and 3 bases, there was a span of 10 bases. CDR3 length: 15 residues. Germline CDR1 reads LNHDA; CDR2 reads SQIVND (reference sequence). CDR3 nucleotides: TGTGCCAGTAGTAGGCGGGACGGCTATAATTCACCCCTCCACTTT. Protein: CASSRRDGYNSPLHF.